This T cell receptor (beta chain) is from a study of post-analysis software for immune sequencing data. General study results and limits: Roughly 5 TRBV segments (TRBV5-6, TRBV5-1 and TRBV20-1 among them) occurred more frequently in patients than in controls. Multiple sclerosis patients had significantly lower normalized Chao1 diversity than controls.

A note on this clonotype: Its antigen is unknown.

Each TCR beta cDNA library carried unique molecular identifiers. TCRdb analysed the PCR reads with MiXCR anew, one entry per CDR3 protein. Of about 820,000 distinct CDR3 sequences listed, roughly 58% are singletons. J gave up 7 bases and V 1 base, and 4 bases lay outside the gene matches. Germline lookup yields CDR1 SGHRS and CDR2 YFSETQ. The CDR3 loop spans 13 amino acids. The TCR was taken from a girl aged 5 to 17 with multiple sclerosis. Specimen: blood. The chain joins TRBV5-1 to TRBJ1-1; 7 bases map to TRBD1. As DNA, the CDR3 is TGCGCCAGCAGCTTGAACAGGGGTGGTGAAGCTTTCTTT. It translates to CASSLNRGGEAFF.